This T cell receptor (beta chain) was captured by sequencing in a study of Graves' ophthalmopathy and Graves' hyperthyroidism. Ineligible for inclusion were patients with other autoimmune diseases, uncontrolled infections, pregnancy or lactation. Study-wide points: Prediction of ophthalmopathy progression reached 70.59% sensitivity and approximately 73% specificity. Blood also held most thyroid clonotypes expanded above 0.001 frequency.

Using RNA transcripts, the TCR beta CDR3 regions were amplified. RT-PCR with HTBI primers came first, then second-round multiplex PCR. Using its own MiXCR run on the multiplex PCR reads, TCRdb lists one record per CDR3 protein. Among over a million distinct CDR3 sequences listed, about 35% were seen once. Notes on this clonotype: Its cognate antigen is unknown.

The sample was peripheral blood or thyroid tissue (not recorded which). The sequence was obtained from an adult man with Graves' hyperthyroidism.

The chain's CDR3 is CSADRRLAGVNYEQYF. The DNA of the CDR3 is TGCAGTGCGGACCGCCGGCTAGCGGGAGTGAACTACGAGCAGTACTTC. This sequence joins TRBV20-1 and TRBJ2-7, with 10 bases lining up with TRBD2. V gave up 6 bases and J gave up 3 bases; unmatched junction bases: 14. CDR1 and CDR2 from the germline V gene are DFQATT and SNEGSKA (reference sequence). CDR3 length equals 16 residues.